This TCR beta chain was identified in a study of early T cells in non-severe SARS-CoV-2 infection. Background on the study: Sequencing was performed on bulk RNA from unsorted whole blood, leaving chains unpaired. Overall study results and limits: Clonotype matching in VDJdb favored anti-spike CD8 responses and did not capture private and CD4 specificities.

This clonotype appeared once. Its antigen is undetermined. Individual cDNA molecules received unique molecular identifiers during library preparation. One entry per CDR3 protein results from TCRdb running MiXCR on the 5' RACE reads. The repertoire consists of about 41,000 distinct CDR3 sequences, with 9.5% to 13% occurring once and the leading ten covering 9.7%. The sequence was obtained from an adult who was a healthcare worker with PCR-confirmed SARS-CoV-2 infection or an uninfected control (not recorded which). Material: whole blood.

CDR3 in amino acids: CASNMARGVDYGYTF. CDR3 nucleotide sequence: TGTGCCAGCAACATGGCCAGGGGAGTCGACTATGGCTACACCTTC. The chain employs TRBV5-4 and TRBJ1-2, with D perhaps TRBD1 (6 bases). V dropped 6 bases and J dropped 3 bases, with 18 bases sitting between them. This CDR3 region has 15 residues. Germline V gives CDR1 SGHNT, CDR2 YYREEE (reference sequence).